The rows below give T cell receptor beta chains drawn from one sample of a study of Ad26.COV2.S vaccination and SARS-CoV-2 variants. Clones were read by immunoSEQ multiplex PCR, and TCRdb kept only the in-frame ones, dropping some. The sample consists of about 350,000 clones, 92% of them appearing once. Sequences were derived from peripheral blood, sampled after recovery from COVID-19. These receptors came from a human donor who had recovered from COVID-19. Each CDR3 is given with its conserved first and last residue. The D gene is left open where the match is weak. Clone size, where shown, is once, few, many, or a class for clones that have expanded.

j_gene | abundance | v_gene | d_gene | CDR3nt | CDR3aa
TRBJ1-1 | few | TRBV10-3 | NA | TGTGCCATCAGTCCCGATACCAACGAGGCTTTCTTT | CAISPDTNEAFF
TRBJ1-1 | NA | TRBV12-3/TRBV12-4 | NA | TGTGCCAGCAGCCTCCAGAGGAACACTGAAGCTTTCTTT | CASSLQRNTEAFF
TRBJ2-7 | NA | TRBV19 | NA | TGTGCCAGTAGTATCCTCCACTCCATCCCCTCCTACGAGCAGTACTTC | CASSILHSIPSYEQYF
TRBJ1-2 | NA | TRBV4-3 | TRBD1 | TGCGCCAGCAGCCAAGATTGGGACAGGAGCTATGGCTACACCTTC | CASSQDWDRSYGYTF
TRBJ1-1 | NA | TRBV6-2/TRBV6-3 | NA | TGTGCCAGCAGTTACTCGATTCGGCTCGTCAGGGACACTGAAGCTTTCTTT | CASSYSIRLVRDTEAFF
TRBJ1-1 | NA | TRBV18 | NA | TGTGCCAGCTCCCCCGGTGAGAACACTGAAGCTTTCTTT | CASSPGENTEAFF
TRBJ1-4 | NA | TRBV9 | NA | TGTGCCAGCAGCTCAGCAGGGACAACTAATGAAAAACTGTTTTTT | CASSSAGTTNEKLFF
TRBJ2-5 | NA | TRBV5-6 | NA | TGTGCCAGCAGCTTGGATAGTTTGGGGGGAGAGACCCAGTACTTC | CASSLDSLGGETQYF
TRBJ2-1 | NA | TRBV10-2 | NA | TGCGCCAGCAGTGAGTCAGTCGGGGGGCGCGATTTAGATGAGCAGTTCTTC | CASSESVGGRDLDEQFF
TRBJ2-7 | NA | TRBV7-9 | NA | TGTGCCAGCAGCTTAGCGCAGGGGATCTATCTATACGAGCAGTACTTC | CASSLAQGIYLYEQYF
TRBJ1-6 | NA | TRBV7-6 | TRBD1 | TGTGCCAGCAGCCCGAAGACAGGGCCGCTCTATAATTCACCCCTCCACTTT | CASSPKTGPLYNSPLHF
TRBJ2-1 | NA | TRBV27 | NA | TGTGCCAGCAGTTTGATGCTCGGCAATGAGCAGTTCTTC | CASSLMLGNEQFF
TRBJ1-2 | NA | TRBV27 | TRBD1 | TGTGCCAGCAGTTTCTCCGCTGACAGGGTGGATGGCTACACCTTC | CASSFSADRVDGYTF
TRBJ2-3 | NA | TRBV18 | TRBD1 | TGTGCCAGCTCATCCGGACAGGGCTGGACAGATACGCAGTATTTT | CASSSGQGWTDTQYF
TRBJ1-3 | NA | TRBV27 | NA | TGTGCCAGCAGTTTATCTTACTTCTCTGGAAACACCATATATTTT | CASSLSYFSGNTIYF
TRBJ2-1 | NA | TRBV2 | NA | TGTGCCAGCCGGCGGGAAATCGGGACATTCAAGGGAAACAATGAGCAGTTCTTC | CASRREIGTFKGNNEQFF
TRBJ1-1 | NA | TRBV18 | NA | TGTGCCAGCTCACCGGGACGGAACACTGAAGCTTTCTTT | CASSPGRNTEAFF
TRBJ1-1 | NA | TRBV5-1 | NA | TGCGCCAGCAGACCGCAAAAGAACACTGAAGCTTTCTTT | CASRPQKNTEAFF